These 22 T cell receptor beta chains came from one sample sequenced in a study of T cells after yellow fever vaccination. TCRdb fed the 5' RACE reads into MiXCR, producing one record per CDR3 protein. Counted here are about 240,000 distinct CDR3 sequences, approximately 3.6% occurring once; the ten biggest clones make up about a fifth. The starting material was PBMCs, obtained 15 days after the yellow fever booster vaccination. These TCRs come from a young man who received the YFV17D yellow fever vaccine.

Many counts were recorded for this clonotype. This rearrangement joins TRBV9 to TRBJ1-2; D remains ambiguous. Germline V CDR1 and CDR2: SGDLS, YYNGEE. This CDR3 has 14 residues. V was trimmed by 1 base and J by 4 bases, leaving 11 bases between them. CDR3 sequence: CASSVLTTSYGYTF. The CDR3 DNA reads as TGTGCCAGCAGCGTACTGACCACTTCCTATGGCTACACCTTC. The full variable domain, its missing parts supplied by reference TRBV9 and TRBJ1-2, is DSGVTQTPKHLITATGQRVTLRCSPRSGDLSVYWYQQSLDQGLQFLIQYYNGEERAKGNILERFSAQQFPDLHSELNLSSLELGDSALYFCASSVLTTSYGYTFGSGTRLTVV.

This clonotype was detected many times. The chain has TRBV14 and TRBJ1-1; no definite D call. The CDR3 length is 15 residues. CDR1 SGHDN and CDR2 FVKESK come from the germline V gene. Deletions cut 3 bases from V and 6 bases from J, with 17 bases between. CDR3 sequence: CASSHTAIGVAEAFF. In nucleotides, the CDR3 is TGTGCCAGCAGCCACACAGCGATTGGGGTCGCTGAAGCTTTCTTT.

This clonotype was detected many times. The chain combines TRBV12-3 or TRBV12-4 with TRBJ1-1; 11 bases fit TRBD1. Losses at the gene ends were 6 bases for V and 0 bases for J; bases not matched to a gene: 3. The CDR3 spans 15 residues. The CDR3 coding sequence is TGTGCCAGCAGCCGGACAGGGGGCCTGAACACTGAAGCTTTCTTT. It specifies CASSRTGGLNTEAFF.

At least ten counts were recorded for this clonotype. The chain is built from TRBV7-2 and TRBJ2-2; D ambiguous. V lost 3 bases and J 5 bases, leaving 7 bases between the germline ends. The CDR3 runs 13 residues. Germline CDR1 SGHTA, CDR2 FQGNSA. CDR3 protein: CASSFAATGELFF. The CDR3 DNA reads TGTGCCAGCAGCTTCGCGGCGACCGGGGAGCTGTTTTTT.

This clonotype was counted at least ten times. The chain employs TRBV3-1 and TRBJ2-1; the match to TRBD2 covers 9 bases. The CDR3 is made up of 17 amino acids. Unmatched junction bases numbered 11, after V lost 4 bases and J lost 4 bases. Per the germline V gene, CDR1 is LGHDT and CDR2 is YNNKEL (reference sequence). The CDR3 DNA sequence: TGTGCCAGCAGCCCTTTCGGTGGCGGGGGGGCTTACAATGAGCAGTTCTTC. It encodes CASSPFGGGGAYNEQFF.

This clonotype occurred many times. This chain connects TRBV5-1 to TRBJ1-1; possible D gene TRBD1, 5 bases. With 2 bases removed from V and 4 bases from J, the gap between germline ends came to 9 bases. Germline CDR1 and CDR2: SGHRS and YFSETQ. This CDR3 is 13 amino acids long. The CDR3 DNA reads as TGCGCCAGCAGCTTTTTAGGGGCCACTGAAGCTTTCTTT. This gives the protein CASSFLGATEAFF.

The chain combines TRBV20-1 with TRBJ1-2, with D perhaps TRBD1 (6 bases). The V gene's germline CDR1 is DFQATT and CDR2 SNEGSKA (reference sequence). The CDR3 runs 16 residues. The V gene lost 7 bases and the J gene lost 5 bases, with 26 bases spanning the gap. The CDR3 sequence is CSVAGAADVMGYGYTF. The CDR3 bases are TGCAGTGTTGCAGGGGCAGCGGACGTTATGGGTTATGGCTACACCTTC.

Many counts were recorded for this clonotype. This chain joins TRBV7-2 and TRBJ1-2; TRBD1 matches at 7 bases. The trim removed 1 base at V and 2 bases at J, leaving 4 bases unmatched. The CDR3 has 15 residues. Germline V CDR1 and CDR2: SGHTA, FQGNSA. CDR3 bases: TGTGCCAGCAGCTTAGGACAGGGTGTCAACTATGGCTACACCTTC. Protein product: CASSLGQGVNYGYTF.

The sample holds many counts of this clonotype. For the CDR3, the DNA is TGCGCCAGTTCTAGGCGGGAAACCTACGAGCAGTACTTC. Amino acids: CASSRRETYEQYF. The chain carries TRBV10-2 and TRBJ2-7; D is possibly TRBD2 (6 bases). This CDR3 is 13 amino acids long. Germline V gives CDR1 WSHSY, CDR2 SAAADI. With 9 bases removed from V and 2 bases from J, the gap between germline ends came to 14 bases.

In regard to this clonotype: Germline is not matched at one junction end, which may reflect a read error. The V gene is TRBV18, the J gene TRBJ1-1, with unresolved D. CDR3 length equals 12 residues. Germline CDR1 and CDR2: KGHSH and LQKENI. CDR3 coding DNA: TGTGCCAGCTCTCACGGGAGGGCGGTGCGTATCTTT. Its protein product is CASSHGRAVRIF.

This clonotype has a count of ten or more. The rearrangement joins TRBV24-1 to TRBJ2-3, with 13 bases lining up with TRBD2. Germline V gene lookup returns CDR1 KGHDR and CDR2 SFDVKD. The CDR3 sequence is 17 residues long. The V gene end was trimmed by 3 bases and the J gene end by 8 bases; junction bases not matched to a gene: 10. The CDR3 loop reads CATSDPWTSGGDGTQYF. In DNA form, the CDR3 reads TGTGCCACCAGTGATCCCTGGACTAGCGGGGGTGATGGTACGCAGTATTTT.

This clonotype was seen many times. The chain combines TRBV18 with TRBJ1-6; TRBD1 might be the D (5 bases). Trimming took off 3 bases at V and 13 bases at J, with 16 bases between the two ends. Per germline, CDR1 KGHSH and CDR2 LQKENI. CDR3 size: 14 residues. The CDR3 nucleotides are TGTGCCAGCTCACCTGACCGGGGCCGGCTGCCCCTCCACTTT. Translating it yields CASSPDRGRLPLHF.

This clonotype has a count of ten or more. The chain links TRBV5-4 to TRBJ2-1; TRBD2 is a possible D gene (6 bases). Trimming stripped 10 bases from V and 8 bases from J, with 19 bases between. CDR3 length equals 13 residues. Germline CDR1 reads SGHNT; CDR2 reads YYREEE (reference sequence). CDR3 sequence: CAGGILGVDEQFF. CDR3 nucleotide sequence: TGTGCCGGGGGGATATTGGGGGTCGATGAGCAGTTCTTC.

This clonotype was seen ten or more times. The rearrangement uses TRBV5-1 and TRBJ1-4; no firm D call. CDR1 and CDR2 from the germline V gene are SGHRS and YFSETQ. V was pared by 7 bases and J by 4 bases, with 14 bases between. The CDR3 extends over 14 amino acids. As DNA, the CDR3 is TGCGCCAGCTCTGAAACGGGGTTTAATGAAAAACTGTTTTTT. Residues: CASSETGFNEKLFF.

This clonotype was seen at least ten times. The rearrangement uses TRBV24-1 and TRBJ2-1; 7 positions agree with TRBD1. Germline CDR1 and CDR2: KGHDR and SFDVKD. The CDR3 contains 12 residues. The J segment lost 9 bases and the V segment lost 9 bases, leaving 7 bases of the junction unmatched. CDR3 region: CATGTVVGEQFF. The CDR3 nucleotides read TGTGCCACCGGGACAGTCGTGGGTGAGCAGTTCTTC.

The table lists this clonotype with many counts. The J gene is TRBJ1-1, the V gene TRBV4-1, with D hard to call. Trimming stripped 4 bases from V and 2 bases from J, with 17 bases between. Germline V lookup: CDR1 MGHRA, CDR2 YSYEKL. The length of the CDR3 is 16 residues. This chain's CDR3 is CASSPPSHYINTEAFF. The CDR3 DNA sequence: TGCGCCAGCAGCCCCCCCTCCCACTACATAAACACTGAAGCTTTCTTT.

This clonotype was seen ten or more times. The J gene is TRBJ1-2, the V gene TRBV7-3, with D possibly being TRBD1 (5 bases). The CDR3 is 13 residues long. Trimming took off 6 bases at V and 7 bases at J, with 15 bases between the two ends. In germline, CDR1 is SGHTA, CDR2 FQGTGA. The CDR3 loop is CASRFDSLSGYTF. In DNA, the CDR3 is TGTGCCAGCAGGTTCGACAGTTTATCTGGCTACACCTTC.

This clonotype was recorded at least ten times. For the CDR3, the DNA is TGTGCCAGCAGGGAGGGACACTGGAACACTGAAGCTTTCTTT. Its protein is CASREGHWNTEAFF. This chain joins TRBV27 and TRBJ1-1, with D tentatively TRBD1 (6 bases). CDR1 MNHEY and CDR2 SMNVEV come from the germline V gene (reference sequence). V dropped 6 bases and J dropped 1 base, with 12 bases sitting between them. CDR3 length: 14 residues.

The sample holds many counts of this clonotype. The CDR3 nucleotides are TGTGCCAGCAGCCAATACAGGGGGCGCACCGGGGAGCTGTTTTTT. Translation: CASSQYRGRTGELFF. This chain links TRBV3-1 with TRBJ2-2; the match to TRBD1 covers 9 bases. The length of the CDR3 is 15 residues. Per the germline V gene, CDR1 is LGHDT and CDR2 is YNNKEL (reference sequence). With V trimmed by 2 bases and J by 4 bases, 2 bases remained unmatched.

This clonotype was seen many times. This chain joins TRBV4-1 and TRBJ2-2; D tentatively reads TRBD1 or TRBD2 (5 bases each). V lost 4 bases and J lost 3, with 15 bases in between. From germline, CDR1 is MGHRA and CDR2 YSYEKL. This CDR3 comprises 16 residues. CDR3 in DNA: TGCGCCAGCAGCCTTCAATATATGGGGGACACCGGGGAGCTGTTTTTT. It codes for CASSLQYMGDTGELFF.

In its sample, this clonotype was seen many times. V is TRBV4-3 and J is TRBJ2-7; 11 bases agree with TRBD2. Germline V gene sequence: CDR1 LGHNA, CDR2 YSLEER. The CDR3 contains 18 residues. After removal of 0 bases from V and 2 bases from J, the junction contained 9 bases not matched to a gene. The CDR3 coding sequence is TGCGCCAGCAGCCAAGACCCTCCCACTAGCGGGGGAGCCTACGAGCAGTACTTC. Translated: CASSQDPPTSGGAYEQYF.

This clonotype was recorded many times. The chain links TRBV6-5 to TRBJ2-1, with D possibly TRBD2 on 5 matching bases. Between the trimmed V and J ends, which lost 0 bases and 10 bases, there was a span of 10 bases. This CDR3 is 13 amino acids long. Per the germline V gene, CDR1 is MNHEY and CDR2 is SVGAGI. The CDR3: CASSYSKRREQFF. CDR3 bases: TGTGCCAGCAGTTACTCGAAGCGGCGGGAGCAGTTCTTC.